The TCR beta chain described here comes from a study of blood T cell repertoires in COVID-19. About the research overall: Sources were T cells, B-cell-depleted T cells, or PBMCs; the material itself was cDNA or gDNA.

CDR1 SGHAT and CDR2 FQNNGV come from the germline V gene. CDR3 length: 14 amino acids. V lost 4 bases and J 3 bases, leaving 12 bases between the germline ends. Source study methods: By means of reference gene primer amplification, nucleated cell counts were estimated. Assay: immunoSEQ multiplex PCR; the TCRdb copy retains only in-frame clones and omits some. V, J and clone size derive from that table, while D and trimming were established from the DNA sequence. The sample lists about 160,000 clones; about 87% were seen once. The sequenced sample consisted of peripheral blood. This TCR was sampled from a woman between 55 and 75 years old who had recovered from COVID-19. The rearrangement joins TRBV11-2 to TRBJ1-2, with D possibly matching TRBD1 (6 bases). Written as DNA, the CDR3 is TGTGCCAGCAGCTACTTGGGACAAGACTATGGCTACACCTTC. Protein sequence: CASSYLGQDYGYTF. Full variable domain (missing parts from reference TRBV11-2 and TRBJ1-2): EAGVAQSPRYKIIEKRQSVAFWCNPISGHATLYWYQQILGQGPKLLIQFQNNGVVDDSQLPKDRFSAERLKGVDSTLKIQPAKLEDSAVYLCASSYLGQDYGYTFGSGTRLTVV.